The T cell receptor (beta chain) described here comes from a study of shared clonotypes between healthy human individuals (dated by TCRdb to the early 2020s). For the study in its entirety: The cohort included a few men and two women between 18 and 49 years of age. Different laboratories and diverse techniques were used to prepare libraries and sequence TCR repertoires, to increase sequencing depth and limit assay-specific biases. Per donor, leukapheresis produced somewhere between about 0.9 and 10 billion PBMCs. To estimate repertoire size and how much clonotype sharing occurs between individuals, the study deeply sequenced the blood TCR repertoires of five healthy adults.

Healthy HIV-negative adults with no recently reported acute infections or vaccinations were included as donors. Only Caucasian adults living in Nashville, Tennessee, USA were represented among the donors. For unsorted samples, tens of millions of PBMCs were counted, and genomic DNA was extracted using the QIAamp DNA Blood Mini kit. Blood was obtained by leukapheresis, after which PBMCs were separated by Ficoll-Histopaque density gradient centrifugation and cryopreserved in liquid nitrogen vapor phase. The CDR3 covers 14 residues, taking in both the cysteine and the phenylalanine. Just the 42-base CDR3 DNA is kept, in frame starting at base 1. Based on the germline V gene, the CDR1 and CDR2 sequences are SGHRS and YFSETQ. Trimming removed 7 bases from V and 3 bases from J, leaving 14 bases between the germline ends. TCR CDR3 regions were amplified from genomic DNA by multiplex PCR using the deep immunoSEQ assay. Extracted genomic DNA from each cell subset was distributed evenly across all wells of several immunoSEQ 96-well plates, and each plate was treated as a replicate. For unsorted PBMC, approximately 0.3 ug genomic DNA, equal to 30,000 or so T cell genomes, was loaded into each replicate PCR. Ten immunoSEQ deep assay plates were used to sequence the unsorted PBMC genomic DNA. Purified libraries were quantified with a Qubit 3.0 fluorometer, sized on a Bioanalyzer 2100, and re-quantified with the KAPA Library Quantification kit. Every immunoSEQ 96-well plate was sequenced on a dedicated single-read 150-cycle Illumina NextSeq 550 flow cell. Processing in the source paper ran as follows. Because the immunoSEQ output held only junctional sequences and lacked quality scores, the filtering could not match the filtering applied to full-length reads. Sequences were annotated with PyIR, a Python wrapper for IgBLAST v1.9, and V/J genes and CDR3 were assigned using IMGT germline references. Reads were filtered out if the reads had weak V/J assignments (E-value above 1e-6), no CDR3, stop codons, out-of-frame junctions, or ambiguous translated residues. V3J clonotypes were defined by identical inferred V gene, J gene, and CDR3 amino acid sequence. To compute the percentage overlap between repertoires, the number of shared unique clonotypes was divided by the size of the smaller repertoire. Richness of each repertoire was evaluated using RTK rarefaction, the Chao1 estimator, and Recon v2.1 estimates of unobserved clonotypes. Not all clones reach the TCRdb copy of this immuneACCESS table, which keeps in-frame sequences only. Checked studies attribute under half of the gap to unresolved V genes and leave the rest unexplained. V, J and clone size reflect that table, while D and trimming were determined from the DNA. For this sample the table gives 450,000 to 650,000 clones, of which around three quarters were detected only once. The ten largest make up 12% of the sample.

Points the paper makes about the study in general: Because the study included only a small number of donors, the genetic and exposure-history diversity represented was limited. Sampling was restricted to blood, and TCR repertoires in tissue are likely to differ from TCR repertoires in blood. Based on pairwise subsampling, the degree of clonotype sharing among donors was expected to be affected by sequencing depth.

Regarding this clone: Its antigen remains undetermined. The input lacks base qualities; no much larger clone sits a single base away.

The chain uses TRBV5-1 and TRBJ2-1; possibly the D gene is TRBD2, per 5 matching bases. Sample: PBMCs. The receptor was isolated from a woman aged 40 to 50 in good health. Some clones in this sample may be carry-over from other donors' samples. The sequenced DNA: TGCGCCAGCGCACTAGGGAGTGGCTACAATGAGCAGTTCTTC. The translation is CASALGSGYNEQFF.